A selection of T cell receptor beta chains follows, all from one sample in a study of shared clonotypes between healthy human individuals. The method was immunoSEQ multiplex PCR; TCRdb's version includes in-frame clones alone and lacks a portion of them. The data show approximately 1,500,000 clones, with around 95% seen just once and approximately 1.1% held by the top ten. Sequencing used naive CD4+ T cells sorted from blood. The source of these receptors is a man in his thirties or forties in good health. Both conserved end residues are part of each CDR3. Fields, in order: D gene, clone size, J gene, V gene, CDR3 protein, CDR3 DNA. D genes are given only for firm matches. A clone size is listed for some rows: how often the clone was seen (once, few, many), or a class if it is expanded.

-	-	TRBJ2-3	TRBV6-6	CASSYSGGRGIDTQYF	TGTGCCAGCAGTTACTCTGGAGGGAGGGGGATTGATACGCAGTATTTT
-	-	TRBJ1-2	TRBV19	CASSISGGRPRIGYTF	TGTGCCAGTAGTATTTCGGGGGGGCGTCCGCGTATCGGCTACACCTTC
TRBD1	once	TRBJ2-1	TRBV7-9	CASSLRTGGRNEQFF	TGTGCCAGCAGCTTACGGACAGGGGGACGGAATGAGCAGTTCTTC
-	-	TRBJ1-5	TRBV28	CASRKGQRHQPQHF	TGTGCCAGCAGAAAGGGACAAAGGCATCAGCCCCAGCATTTT
TRBD1	-	TRBJ1-1	TRBV12-5	CASGSGQGRNTEAFF	TGTGCTAGTGGTTCGGGACAGGGACGGAACACTGAAGCTTTCTTT
-	-	TRBJ2-7	TRBV29-1	CSVGSRLVYEQYF	TGCAGCGTTGGTTCTCGACTAGTCTACGAGCAGTACTTC
TRBD1	-	TRBJ2-7	TRBV28	CASRPQGSVSYEQYF	TGTGCCAGCAGACCACAGGGGTCCGTTTCATACGAGCAGTACTTC
-	-	TRBJ1-2	TRBV6-5	CASSYSGATGGYTF	TGTGCCAGCAGTTACTCAGGCGCGACAGGTGGCTACACCTTC
-	-	TRBJ2-2	TRBV27	CASRTANTGELFF	TGTGCCAGCAGGACAGCGAACACCGGGGAGCTGTTTTTT
TRBD1	-	TRBJ2-7	TRBV7-9	CASSLAARGPYEQYF	TGTGCCAGCAGCTTAGCGGCTAGGGGGCCCTACGAGCAGTACTTC
TRBD2	-	TRBJ2-1	TRBV5-1	CASSTLGGRPYNEQFF	TGCGCCAGCAGCACCCTTGGCGGGAGACCCTACAATGAGCAGTTCTTC
-	-	TRBJ2-1	TRBV5-1	CASSLVEYNEQFF	TGCGCCAGCAGCTTGGTTGAGTACAATGAGCAGTTCTTC
TRBD1	-	TRBJ2-2	TRBV2	CASGRQGVMGTGELFF	TGTGCCAGCGGAAGACAGGGGGTAATGGGCACCGGGGAGCTGTTTTTT
-	-	TRBJ2-1	TRBV7-3	CASSPQVWNEQFF	TGTGCCAGCAGCCCGCAGGTCTGGAATGAGCAGTTCTTC
-	-	TRBJ2-3	TRBV5-1	CASSLFLWDRFTDTQYF	TGCGCCAGCAGCTTGTTCTTGTGGGACCGCTTCACAGATACGCAGTATTTT
TRBD1	-	TRBJ1-1	TRBV10-3	CATGGQGWENTEAFF	TGTGCCACAGGGGGACAGGGGTGGGAGAACACTGAAGCTTTCTTT
-	-	TRBJ1-2	TRBV6-1	CASSEGENYGYTF	TGTGCCAGCAGTGAAGGGGAAAACTATGGCTACACCTTC
-	-	TRBJ2-7	TRBV6-1	CASSEGPGTYEQYF	TGTGCCAGCAGTGAGGGGCCGGGTACCTACGAGCAGTACTTC
TRBD1	-	TRBJ2-7	TRBV5-1	CASRGQATYEQYF	TGCGCCAGCAGAGGACAGGCAACCTACGAGCAGTACTTC
-	-	TRBJ2-7	TRBV6-5	CASSYSAGSYPAEQYF	TGTGCCAGCAGTTACTCCGCAGGGTCTTACCCCGCCGAGCAGTACTTC
-	-	TRBJ2-2	TRBV25-1	CASRETAVNTGELFF	TGTGCCAGCAGGGAGACAGCTGTTAACACCGGGGAGCTGTTTTTT
-	-	TRBJ2-1	TRBV6-1	CASSEAPFIGEQFF	TGTGCCAGCAGTGAAGCGCCCTTCATAGGTGAGCAGTTCTTC
-	-	TRBJ1-4	TRBV10-3	CAISESGGLTGATNEKLFF	TGTGCCATCAGTGAGTCGGGCGGGTTAACAGGAGCAACTAATGAAAAACTGTTTTTT
-	-	TRBJ2-7	TRBV18	CASSPPQGRTYEQYF	TGTGCCAGCTCACCACCACAGGGGAGGACCTACGAGCAGTACTTC
-	-	TRBJ2-7	TRBV7-7	CASSFEQGNSYEQYF	TGTGCTAGCAGCTTTGAACAGGGCAACTCCTACGAGCAGTACTTC
-	-	TRBJ1-2	TRBV18	CASSPPRILYGYTF	TGTGCCAGCTCACCACCCAGAATCCTCTATGGCTACACCTTC
-	-	TRBJ1-5	TRBV11-3	CASSLRVGGDQPQHF	TGTGCCAGCAGCCTCCGGGTGGGGGGAGATCAGCCCCAGCATTTT
-	-	TRBJ1-2	TRBV30	CGRGGGGYGYTF	TGTGGCCGGGGGGGCGGAGGCTATGGCTACACCTTC
TRBD1	-	TRBJ2-7	TRBV11-2	CASSSQTGVGYEQYF	TGTGCCAGCAGCTCTCAGACAGGGGTAGGGTACGAGCAGTACTTC
-	-	TRBJ2-5	TRBV19	CASSSVGRGETQYF	TGTGCCAGTAGTTCAGTGGGAAGGGGGGAGACCCAGTACTTC
TRBD2	-	TRBJ2-3	TRBV5-1	CASSLGTSGFTDTQYF	TGCGCCAGCAGCCTAGGGACTAGCGGATTCACAGATACGCAGTATTTT
-	-	TRBJ1-3	TRBV4-1	CASSQDLGRDTIYF	TGCGCCAGCAGCCAAGATCTTGGCCGGGACACCATATATTTT
-	-	TRBJ2-7	TRBV4-3	CASSQGRHSTYEQYF	TGCGCCAGCAGCCAAGGCCGACACAGCACCTACGAGCAGTACTTC
-	-	TRBJ2-7	TRBV7-5	CARRKLTASSYEQYF	TGTGCCAGACGTAAATTGACAGCAAGCTCCTACGAGCAGTACTTC
-	-	TRBJ2-2	TRBV5-1	CASSLGGFSTGELFF	TGCGCCAGCAGCTTGGGAGGGTTTAGCACCGGGGAGCTGTTTTTT
TRBD2	-	TRBJ2-3	TRBV13	CASSSSSGSLTDTQYF	TGTGCCAGCAGCTCCTCTAGCGGGTCCCTCACAGATACGCAGTATTTT
-	-	TRBJ1-3	TRBV27	CASRSGTRFSGNTIYF	TGTGCCAGCAGATCCGGGACAAGGTTCTCTGGAAACACCATATATTTT
TRBD2	-	TRBJ2-1	TRBV25-1	CASGTSGRWGEQFF	TGTGCCAGCGGGACTAGCGGGCGTTGGGGTGAGCAGTTCTTC
-	-	TRBJ2-3	TRBV10-3	CAIKGLAPSTDTQYF	TGTGCCATCAAGGGGCTAGCGCCTAGCACAGATACGCAGTATTTT
-	once	TRBJ1-2	TRBV6-5	CASSYDVTGYTF	TGTGCCAGCAGTTACGACGTGACTGGCTACACCTTC
-	-	TRBJ2-5	TRBV14	CASSQAFQIETQYF	TGTGCCAGCAGCCAAGCCTTCCAGATAGAGACCCAGTACTTC
-	once	TRBJ1-3	TRBV28	CASSFRGSGNTIYF	TGTGCCAGCAGTTTCAGGGGCTCTGGAAACACCATATATTTT
-	-	TRBJ2-7	TRBV27	CASRTASEFYEQYF	TGTGCCAGCAGAACGGCCTCAGAATTCTACGAGCAGTACTTC
-	-	TRBJ2-7	TRBV19	CASSHPGAYEQYF	TGTGCCAGTAGTCATCCGGGGGCCTACGAGCAGTACTTC
-	-	TRBJ2-3	TRBV5-1	CASSPGGTDTQYF	TGCGCCAGCAGCCCAGGGGGCACAGATACGCAGTATTTT
-	-	TRBJ2-7	TRBV11-2	CASSLYLRFTYEQYF	TGTGCCAGCAGCTTATACCTGAGATTCACCTACGAGCAGTACTTC
-	once	TRBJ1-2	TRBV28	CASTPSGAGKYGYTF	TGTGCCAGCACCCCCAGCGGTGCGGGAAAGTATGGCTACACCTTC
-	-	TRBJ2-1	TRBV11-2	CASSLTRSQFF	TGTGCCAGCAGCTTGACTAGATCACAGTTCTTC
-	once	TRBJ2-7	TRBV10-3	CAITRDMVGYEQYF	TGTGCCATCACCAGAGACATGGTCGGGTACGAGCAGTACTTC
-	-	TRBJ2-7	TRBV9	CASSPPPLFLSNYEQYF	TGTGCCAGCAGCCCCCCTCCCCTCTTCTTAAGTAACTACGAGCAGTACTTC
TRBD2	-	TRBJ2-3	TRBV28	CASSFPGLAGGPFSDTQYF	TGTGCCAGCAGTTTCCCCGGACTAGCGGGAGGGCCATTCAGCGATACGCAGTATTTT
-	-	TRBJ2-4	TRBV7-3	CASSSTGSAAKNIQYF	TGTGCCAGCAGCTCCACAGGGTCGGCGGCCAAAAACATTCAGTACTTC
TRBD2	-	TRBJ2-5	TRBV18	CASSPPQREHWGETQYF	TGTGCCAGCTCACCACCTCAGCGGGAGCATTGGGGAGAGACCCAGTACTTC
TRBD1	-	TRBJ2-5	TRBV25-1	CASSDRDRVLETQYF	TGTGCCAGCAGTGACCGGGACAGGGTATTAGAGACCCAGTACTTC